The source of this TCR beta chain is a study of blood T cell repertoires in COVID-19. Study information: Nucleic acid was either cDNA or gDNA, and it came from T cells, B-cell-depleted T cells, or PBMCs.

Looked up from germline, CDR1 is SQVTM and CDR2 is ANQGSEA. With 8 bases clipped from V and 3 bases from J, the junction kept 7 bases outside the gene matches. The CDR3 has 14 amino acids. Libraries were prepared by immunoSEQ multiplex PCR; TCRdb keeps only in-frame clonotypes and omits some of them. The sample yields 200,000 to 250,000 clones, around 87% seen once. The sequenced sample consisted of peripheral blood. This rearrangement joins TRBV29-1 to TRBJ2-3; TRBD1 matches 11 bases. This receptor was obtained from a woman between 70 and 85 years old with active or convalescent COVID-19. The CDR3 protein is CSLSGTGGTDTQYF. CDR3 sequence (DNA): TGCAGCCTGAGTGGGACAGGGGGGACAGATACGCAGTATTTT.